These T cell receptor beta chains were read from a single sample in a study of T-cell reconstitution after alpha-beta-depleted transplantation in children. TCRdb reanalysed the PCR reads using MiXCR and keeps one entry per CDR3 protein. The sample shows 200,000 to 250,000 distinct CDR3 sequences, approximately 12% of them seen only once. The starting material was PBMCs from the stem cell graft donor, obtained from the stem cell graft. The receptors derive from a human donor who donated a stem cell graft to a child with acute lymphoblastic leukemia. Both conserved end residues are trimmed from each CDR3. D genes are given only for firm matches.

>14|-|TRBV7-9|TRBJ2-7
ASSSLPIGTSTEQY
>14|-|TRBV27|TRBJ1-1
ASSPWAGTANTEAF
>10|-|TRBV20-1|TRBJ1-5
SASGNDQPQH
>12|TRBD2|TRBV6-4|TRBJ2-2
ASSEKGAGGELF
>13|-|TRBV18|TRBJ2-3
ASSPDLASTDTQY
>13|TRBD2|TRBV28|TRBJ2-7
ASSSPGGGSYEQY
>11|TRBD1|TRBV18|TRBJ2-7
ASSRDRGNEQY
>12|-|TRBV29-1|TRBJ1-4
SVAGAATNEKLF
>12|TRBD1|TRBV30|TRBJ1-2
AWSIGTGGYGYT
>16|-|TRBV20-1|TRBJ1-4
SARDYSTGDGVNEKLF
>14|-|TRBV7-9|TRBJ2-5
AIQTPQTDSVETQY
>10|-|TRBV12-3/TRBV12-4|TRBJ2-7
ASSSATGEQY
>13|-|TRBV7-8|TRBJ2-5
ASSPQGWTQETQY
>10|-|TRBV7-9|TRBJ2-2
GPRANTGELF
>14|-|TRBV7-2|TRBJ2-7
ASSHALRGGIYEQY
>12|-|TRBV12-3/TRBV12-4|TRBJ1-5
ASTGGVGNQPQH
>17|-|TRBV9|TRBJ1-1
ASSVDRGGAGSGGTEAF
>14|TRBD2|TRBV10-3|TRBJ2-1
AISESTSGRGDEQF
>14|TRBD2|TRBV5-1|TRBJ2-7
ASSFPSGKSSYEQY
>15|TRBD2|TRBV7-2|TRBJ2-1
ASSPRLAGGDYNEQF
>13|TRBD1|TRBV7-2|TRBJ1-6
ASSPRDRGIAPLH
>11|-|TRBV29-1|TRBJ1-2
SVEDLTARGYT
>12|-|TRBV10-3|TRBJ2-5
AIGHPGLQETQY
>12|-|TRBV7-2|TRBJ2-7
ASSLDGGQYEQY
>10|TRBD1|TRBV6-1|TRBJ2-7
ASSGQGGEQY
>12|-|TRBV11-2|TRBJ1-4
ASSSTGSREKLF
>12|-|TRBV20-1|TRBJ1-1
SARDDRTGTEAF
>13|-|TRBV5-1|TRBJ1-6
ASTQDGGPGSPLH
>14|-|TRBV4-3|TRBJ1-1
ASSQDPDRRGTEAF
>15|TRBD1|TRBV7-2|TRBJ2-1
ASSSPSGTGVTNEQF
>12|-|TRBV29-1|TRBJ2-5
SVEFGTYQETQY
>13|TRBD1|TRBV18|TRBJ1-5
ASSPDRETNQPQH
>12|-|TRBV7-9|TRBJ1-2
ASSAQGRNYGYT
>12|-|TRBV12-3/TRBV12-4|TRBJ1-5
ASSLSASNQPQH
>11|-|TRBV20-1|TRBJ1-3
SAVKSNGNTIY
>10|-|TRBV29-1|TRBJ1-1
GALTGNTEAF
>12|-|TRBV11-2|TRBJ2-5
ASSSWGYQETQY
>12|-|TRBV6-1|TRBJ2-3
ASRLGRASDTQY
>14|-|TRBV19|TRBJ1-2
ASSVRGGVHRNGYT
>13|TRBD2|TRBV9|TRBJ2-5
ASSGDPGGWKTQY
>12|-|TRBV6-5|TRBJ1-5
ASSYRHSNQPQH
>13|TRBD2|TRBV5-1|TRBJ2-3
ASSLGRGDADTQY
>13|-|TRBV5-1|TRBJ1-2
ASSPGRIVNYGYT
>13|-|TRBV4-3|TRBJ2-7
ASSQAGLHSYEQY
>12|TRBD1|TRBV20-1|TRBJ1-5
SATDPGGRQPQH
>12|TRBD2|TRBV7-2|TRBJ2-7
ASSLVWGGYEQY
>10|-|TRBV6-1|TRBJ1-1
ASSRNDAEAF
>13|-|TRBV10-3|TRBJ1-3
AIGTYDSSGNTIY
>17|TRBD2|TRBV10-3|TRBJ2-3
AISELGLAGDSPTDTQY
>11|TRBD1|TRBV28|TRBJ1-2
ASLDRVSDGYT
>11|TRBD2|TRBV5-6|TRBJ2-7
ASSSLAGDEQY
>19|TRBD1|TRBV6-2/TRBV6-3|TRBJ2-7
ASSPPHSLVRPGQRSYEQY
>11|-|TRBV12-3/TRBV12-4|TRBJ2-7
ASSFGLSYEQY